A single sample is the source of the 7 T cell receptor beta chains below, sequenced in a study of T cells in Graves' hyperthyroidism and ophthalmopathy (dated by TCRdb to the late 2010s). To prepare the library, multiplex PCR was applied. Sequencing relied on an Illumina HiSeq 2000. Amplification of TCR beta CDR3 regions was carried out from RNA transcripts. The first round of RT-PCR for the TCR CDR3 was performed with the HTBI primer set and the Qiagen OneStep RT-PCR kit. The raw public data were reprocessed by TCRdb itself: fastp quality trimming at Q25, MiXCR clonotype calling, in-frame beta chains only. Entries that share a CDR3 protein sequence are merged under the most common genes and DNA. The sample contains 300,000 to 500,000 distinct CDR3 sequences, roughly 13% of them found a single time. The top ten clonotypes cover around 30% of the sample. Sequencing was done on a sample of blood. The receptor source for this set is a man aged 45-65 years with Graves' ophthalmopathy.

This chain joins TRBV20-1 and TRBJ2-5, with D possibly being TRBD1 or TRBD2 (5 bases each). V shed 5 bases and J shed 7 bases, with 17 bases lying between them. Germline loops: CDR1 DFQATT, CDR2 SNEGSKA (reference sequence). This CDR3 has 13 residues. The CDR3 loop is CSADGTVKGTQYF. As DNA, the CDR3 is TGCAGTGCTGACGGGACGGTCAAGGGGACCCAGTACTTC.

This clonotype was counted many times. The chain employs TRBV3-1 and TRBJ2-5; the match to TRBD2 covers 9 bases. Germline V gene lookup returns CDR1 LGHDT and CDR2 YNNKEL (reference sequence). The CDR3 sequence is 14 residues long. With V trimmed by 4 bases and J by 5 bases, 5 bases remained unmatched. The CDR3 protein is CASSLGTSTETQYF. DNA of the CDR3: TGTGCCAGCAGCCTTGGGACTAGCACCGAGACCCAGTACTTC.

In this sample, this clonotype turned up many times. The V call is TRBV12-3 or TRBV12-4, the J call TRBJ2-5, with D maybe TRBD1 (6 bases). This CDR3 is 15 amino acids long. Trimming removed 3 bases from V and 0 bases from J, with 11 bases in between. The DNA of the CDR3 is TGTGCCAGCAGTTTCAGGGGCCATAACCAAGAGACCCAGTACTTC. It is translated as CASSFRGHNQETQYF.

This rearrangement joins TRBV20-1 to TRBJ2-1, with D perhaps matching TRBD2 (6 bases). Germline CDR1 DFQATT, CDR2 SNEGSKA (reference sequence). The CDR3 extends over 14 amino acids. V was clipped by 5 bases and J by 6 bases, with 17 bases between them. Here the CDR3 DNA reads TGCAGTGCTCCCGTGGGGCTGGGGGGCAATGAGCAGTTCTTC. Residues: CSAPVGLGGNEQFF.

The rearrangement uses TRBV12-3 or TRBV12-4 and TRBJ1-2; 9 bases are a match to TRBD1. The CDR3 runs 19 residues. Unmatched junction bases numbered 17, after V lost 3 bases and J lost 3 bases. Written as DNA, the CDR3 is TGTGCCAGCAGTTTTAGTGGGCGCGGGACCGGGACAGGGTACTATGGCTACACCTTC. Residues: CASSFSGRGTGTGYYGYTF.

This clonotype has only a few counts. The CDR3 loop is CASSSGAPEAFF. The CDR3 coding sequence is TGTGCCAGCAGTTCGGGGGCCCCTGAAGCTTTCTTT. The V and J genes are TRBV27 and TRBJ1-1; maybe TRBD1 (6 bases). The CDR3 totals 12 residues. V was shortened by 4 bases and J by 6 bases, with 9 bases between the two germline ends. Germline V gene sequence: CDR1 MNHEY, CDR2 SMNVEV (reference sequence).

V usage is TRBV7-9 and J usage is TRBJ2-1, with 9 bases aligning to TRBD2. This CDR3 comprises 16 residues. From germline, CDR1 is SEHNR and CDR2 FQNEAQ (reference sequence). J gave up 4 bases and V 6 bases, and 10 bases lay outside the gene matches. CDR3 bases: TGTGCCAGCAGGCCAACCGGGACTAGCCCTTACAATGAGCAGTTCTTC. Amino acids: CASRPTGTSPYNEQFF. Based on the CDR3 plus reference TRBV7-9 and TRBJ2-1, the full variable domain is DTGVSQNPRHKITKRGQNVTFRCDPISEHNRLYWYRQTLGQGPEFLTYFQNEAQLEKSRLLSDRFSAERPKGSFSTLEIQRTEQGDSAMYLCASRPTGTSPYNEQFFGPGTRLTVL.